This T cell receptor (beta chain) was sequenced during a study of T-cell memory formation after mild COVID-19. Study-wide results and limits: Certain responding clones were present in pre-infection memory, suggesting participation of cross-reactive memory.

The TCR alpha and TCR beta cDNA libraries, bearing sample barcodes and UMIs, were generated by 5'RACE using constant-segment primers. One entry per CDR3 protein, called by TCRdb with MiXCR from the 5' RACE reads. The profile covers 450,000 to 650,000 distinct CDR3 sequences, with around 21% appearing a single time and roughly an eighth taken by the ten largest. This clonotype was counted a few times. Its antigen is undetermined. J was trimmed by 1 base and V by 3 bases; bases with no gene match: 4. The germline CDR1 and CDR2 sequences are KGHSH and LQKENI. This CDR3 has 15 residues. Sequenced material: PBMCs or a T cell subset sorted from them (not recorded which). The clonotype comes from an adult woman who had mild COVID-19 (a few samples of this study predate the infection). Cell type and time point are not known. V usage is TRBV18 and J usage is TRBJ2-7; TRBD1 matches at 9 bases. This chain's CDR3 is CASSPIQGASYEQYF. In DNA form, the CDR3 reads TGTGCCAGCTCACCCATACAGGGGGCTTCCTACGAGCAGTACTTC.